The 21 T cell receptor beta chains below all came from one sample that was sequenced in a study of T cells in Graves' hyperthyroidism and ophthalmopathy. Using RNA transcripts as the source, TCR beta CDR3 regions were amplified. With the HTBI primer set, the TCR CDR3 went through a first round of RT-PCR. MiXCR, run by TCRdb on the multiplex PCR reads, gives a single entry per CDR3 protein. The table records around 490,000 distinct CDR3 sequences, just under 20% of them present only once. Specimen: blood. These receptors all stem from a middle-aged man with Graves' ophthalmopathy.

This clonotype has only a few counts. This rearrangement joins TRBV7-2 to TRBJ2-2; D unresolved. V lost 3 bases and J lost 5, with 10 bases in between. The CDR3 sequence is 14 residues long. Germline CDR1 SGHTA, CDR2 FQGNSA. The DNA of the CDR3 is TGTGCCAGCAGCTTGAAAATTGGGACCGGGGAGCTGTTTTTT. Its translation: CASSLKIGTGELFF.

This clonotype was observed a handful of times. The V and J genes are TRBV4-1 and TRBJ2-5, with no clear D. CDR3 length: 14 residues. Germline-derived CDR1 and CDR2 are MGHRA and YSYEKL. Trimming removed 1 base from V and 1 base from J, with 7 bases in between. The CDR3 loop is CASSQGLIQETQYF. The CDR3 nucleotides read TGCGCCAGCAGCCAAGGACTGATCCAAGAGACCCAGTACTTC.

This clonotype was observed many times. The V gene is TRBV27, the J gene TRBJ2-3; D unclear. The germline gives CDR1 MNHEY, CDR2 SMNVEV (reference sequence). This CDR3 is 16 amino acids long. Trimming took off 4 bases at V and 2 bases at J, with 16 bases between the two ends. CDR3 sequence reads: CASSSPWALDTDTQYF. The CDR3 DNA sequence: TGTGCCAGCAGTTCCCCCTGGGCTTTGGACACAGATACGCAGTATTTT.

This clonotype has just a few counts. J is TRBJ2-1 and V is TRBV20-1; 8 positions match TRBD2. CDR1 DFQATT and CDR2 SNEGSKA come from the germline V gene (reference sequence). The ends lost 3 bases at V and 7 bases at J; junction bases unmatched: 11. CDR3 length: 15 amino acids. The CDR3 DNA sequence: TGCAGTGCTAGGCCCGGAGCGGGGGTCGGAAATGAGCAGTTCTTC. It specifies CSARPGAGVGNEQFF.

This clonotype was detected a few times. V gene TRBV7-2 combines with J gene TRBJ2-1; D not certain. The length of the CDR3 is 14 residues. Looked up from germline, CDR1 is SGHTA and CDR2 is FQGNSA. The V end lost 2 bases, the J end lost 2 bases, and 7 bases lay between the germline ends. Here the CDR3 DNA reads TGTGCCAGCAGCTTATATCGCCCCTACAATGAGCAGTTCTTC. Translation gives CASSLYRPYNEQFF.

This rearrangement joins TRBV20-1 to TRBJ1-1, with D tentatively TRBD1 (6 bases). Trimming took 5 bases from V and 0 from J, leaving 31 bases between them. The CDR3 runs to 20 residues. The germline CDR1 and CDR2 sequences are DFQATT and SNEGSKA (reference sequence). The CDR3 nucleotides are TGCAGTGCTCTCAGGTCGGGCGCCACAGGGAAGGGCCCTATGAACACTGAAGCTTTCTTT. Translated: CSALRSGATGKGPMNTEAFF.

Many counts were recorded for this clonotype. This chain links TRBV28 with TRBJ2-4, with TRBD1 as a possible D gene (5 bases). CDR3 size: 16 residues. Germline CDR1 reads MDHEN; CDR2 reads SYDVKM. Trimming removed 1 base from V and 2 bases from J, with 12 bases in between. The CDR3 loop reads CASSLYSGITKNIQYF. CDR3 nucleotides: TGTGCCAGCAGTTTATACTCAGGGATAACCAAAAACATTCAGTACTTC.

The rearrangement joins TRBV11-2 to TRBJ1-6, with a possible D match to TRBD1 (5 bases). The CDR3 is 15 residues long. The ends were cut back, 7 bases at V and 7 bases at J, with 17 bases in the middle. Germline loops: CDR1 SGHAT, CDR2 FQNNGV. The CDR3: CASTPAGTGNSPLHF. The CDR3 DNA sequence: TGTGCCAGCACGCCCGCCGGGACGGGGAATTCACCCCTCCACTTT.

This clonotype was observed a few times. The V call is TRBV13, the J call TRBJ1-1; D is ambiguous. The CDR3 spans 12 residues. V was clipped by 3 bases and J by 7 bases, with 9 bases between them. The V gene's germline CDR1 is PRHDT and CDR2 FYEKMQ (reference sequence). This CDR3 is CASSLSRREAFF. In DNA form, the CDR3 reads TGTGCCAGCAGCTTGAGTCGCCGTGAAGCTTTCTTT.

A few counts support this clonotype. This chain connects TRBV19 to TRBJ2-1, with D possibly TRBD2 on 6 matching bases. Germline V CDR1 and CDR2: LNHDA, SQIVND (reference sequence). Trimming left V 1 base short and J 7 bases short, with 11 bases between. This CDR3 region has 14 residues. The CDR3 spells CASSIAGVGNEQFF. CDR3 sequence (DNA): TGTGCCAGTAGTATAGCGGGAGTAGGGAATGAGCAGTTCTTC.

At least ten counts were recorded for this clonotype. This rearrangement joins TRBV3-1 to TRBJ2-3; D remains unclear. The length of the CDR3 is 13 residues. Per germline, CDR1 LGHDT and CDR2 YNNKEL (reference sequence). V shed 0 bases and J shed 11 bases, with 12 bases lying between them. The DNA for the CDR3 is TGTGCCAGCAGCCAAGATGACCCTCGAAAGCAGTATTTT. This codes for CASSQDDPRKQYF.

The gene calls are TRBV2 and TRBJ1-3; D gene ambiguous. Germline CDR1 is SNHLY and CDR2 is FYNNEI. The V and J ends lost 6 bases and 3 bases respectively, with 12 bases between them. The CDR3 is 14 residues long. CDR3 in amino acids: CASSVVSYGNTIYF. DNA of the CDR3: TGTGCCAGCAGCGTAGTATCATATGGAAACACCATATATTTT.

This clonotype has only a few counts. The V call is TRBV20-1, the J call TRBJ1-6; D perhaps matches TRBD1 (6 bases). From germline, CDR1 is DFQATT and CDR2 SNEGSKA (reference sequence). CDR3 size: 14 residues. V dropped 6 bases and J dropped 7 bases, with 16 bases sitting between them. The CDR3 loop is CSAQRTVGNSPLHF. The CDR3 bases are TGCAGTGCCCAAAGGACAGTGGGGAATTCACCCCTCCACTTT.

Concerning this clonotype itself: One end of the junction does not line up with germline, which may come from a read error. The chain uses TRBV6-5 and TRBJ2-3; D remains unclear. The CDR3 is 12 amino acids. The germline V gene encodes CDR1 MNHEY and CDR2 SVGAGI. The CDR3 region is CASSYNTDMQYF. Here the CDR3 DNA reads TGTGCCAGCAGTTACAACACAGATATGCAGTATTTT.

This clonotype was counted many times. CDR3 residues: CASSPSSGSRGGELFF. In DNA, the CDR3 is TGTGCCAGCAGCCCATCTAGCGGGAGTAGAGGCGGGGAGCTGTTTTTT. This chain connects TRBV7-2 to TRBJ2-2, with 10 positions matching TRBD2. Looked up from germline, CDR1 is SGHTA and CDR2 is FQGNSA. The CDR3 spans 16 residues. V trimming: 5 bases; J trimming: 7 bases; junction bases outside the gene matches: 10.

The rearrangement joins TRBV3-1 to TRBJ2-3, with 9 positions matching TRBD2. The CDR3 length is 16 residues. CDR1 LGHDT and CDR2 YNNKEL come from the germline V gene (reference sequence). Trimming cost V 4 bases and J 0 bases; bases outside gene matches: 5. In nucleotides, the CDR3 is TGTGCCAGCAGCCTTATAGCGGGAGCGAGCACAGATACGCAGTATTTT. The encoded protein is CASSLIAGASTDTQYF.

The J gene is TRBJ2-1, the V gene TRBV4-2, with unresolved D. Trimming removed 3 bases from V and 9 bases from J, with 18 bases in between. The CDR3 is made up of 15 amino acids. The germline gives CDR1 LGHNA, CDR2 YNFKEQ. CDR3 DNA sequence: TGTGCCAGCAGCCAGAAGGGATCTCCAGCAGGTGAGCAGTTCTTC. This codes for CASSQKGSPAGEQFF.

This chain uses TRBV2 with TRBJ2-5; tentatively, D is TRBD1 or TRBD2 (5 bases each). The V and J ends lost 7 bases and 5 bases respectively, with 17 bases between them. Germline V gives CDR1 SNHLY, CDR2 FYNNEI. The CDR3 totals 14 residues. CDR3 DNA: TGTGCCAGCACCGAGGGGCGGCATAGGGAGACCCAGTACTTC. Translated: CASTEGRHRETQYF.

This clonotype was seen repeatedly, ten times or more. The CDR3 reads CASSHGTGAGNTIYF. CDR3 in DNA: TGTGCCAGCAGCCACGGGACAGGGGCAGGAAACACCATATATTTT. The chain uses TRBV14 and TRBJ1-3, with TRBD1 identical over 10 bases. Looked up from germline, CDR1 is SGHDN and CDR2 is FVKESK. The CDR3 is 15 amino acids. With 3 bases clipped from V and 4 bases from J, the junction kept 3 bases outside the gene matches.

The chain links TRBV20-1 to TRBJ2-7, with 7 positions matching TRBD2. CDR1 is DFQATT, CDR2 SNEGSKA, per germline (reference sequence). V trimming: 0 bases; J trimming: 3 bases; junction bases outside the gene matches: 8. CDR3 length: 15 amino acids. The CDR3 spells CSARDVSGEIYEQYF. DNA of the CDR3: TGCAGTGCTAGAGATGTAAGCGGGGAGATCTACGAGCAGTACTTC.

This chain connects TRBV24-1 to TRBJ1-1; D is undetermined. Per the germline V gene, CDR1 is KGHDR and CDR2 is SFDVKD. The CDR3 runs to 13 residues. The V end was cut by 6 bases, the J end by 4 bases, with 11 bases between. The CDR3 DNA reads as TGTGCCACCAGTAACACGGGGTCCACTGAAGCTTTCTTT. Translated, it gives CATSNTGSTEAFF.